This TCR beta chain was captured in a study of blood T cell repertoires in COVID-19. Overall study context: The origin of the acute and convalescent COVID-19 samples was the United States, Italy and Spain. PBMCs, B-cell-depleted T cells, or T cells provided the cDNA or gDNA that made up the material.

Seattle patient enrollment occurred during active infection, with longitudinal follow-up thereafter. In the original workflow: Counts of nucleated cells, estimated from reference gene primer amplification, were obtained. Assay: immunoSEQ multiplex PCR; the TCRdb copy retains only in-frame clones and omits some. V and J calls plus clone size are reproduced from that table; the DNA served to infer D and trimming. This table holds a few hundred thousand clones, 70% to 85% found once. CDR1 and CDR2 (germline): SNHLY, FYNNEI. The V end was cut by 6 bases, the J end by 0 bases, with 12 bases between. The CDR3 loop spans 15 amino acids.

The rearrangement links TRBV2 to TRBJ1-3, with D perhaps matching TRBD1 (6 bases). The source is a human donor with COVID-19, enrolled during active disease. The donor label of this sample is uncertain. Specimen: peripheral blood. CDR3 loop: CASSRGGSSGNTIYF. CDR3 sequence (DNA): TGTGCCAGCAGCCGAGGGGGTTCCTCTGGAAACACCATATATTTT.